The rows below give T cell receptor beta chains drawn from one sample of a study of human CD8 memory T cell subsets. TCRdb reprocessed the 5' RACE reads and keeps a single row for each CDR3 protein, giving no DNA. This sample contains 15,000 or so distinct CDR3 sequences. Input material: CD8+ stem-like memory T cells (TSCM and TCM) sorted from PBMCs. Source of these receptors: a human donor in good health. Both conserved end residues are part of each CDR3. The order of the fields is J gene, clone size, V gene, CDR3 protein. Not every row has a clone size; where given, it reads once, few, many or a size class.

j_gene: TRBJ1-1
abundance: NA
v_gene: TRBV4-3
CDR3aa: CASSQERSMNTEAFF

j_gene: TRBJ2-2
abundance: NA
v_gene: TRBV7-8
CDR3aa: CASSPHSSGANTGELFF

j_gene: TRBJ2-1
abundance: NA
v_gene: TRBV20-1
CDR3aa: CSATRTVNNEQFF

j_gene: TRBJ2-7
abundance: medium-sized
v_gene: TRBV29-1
CDR3aa: CSVETSGSSYEQYF

j_gene: TRBJ2-1
abundance: NA
v_gene: TRBV5-6
CDR3aa: CASSPGTGSGDEQFF

j_gene: TRBJ2-5
abundance: NA
v_gene: TRBV3-1
CDR3aa: CASSQDPDREQETQYF

j_gene: TRBJ2-2
abundance: NA
v_gene: TRBV12-3/TRBV12-4
CDR3aa: CASSSWDGELFF

j_gene: TRBJ2-5
abundance: NA
v_gene: TRBV3-1
CDR3aa: CASSQDQGVGVRETQYF

j_gene: TRBJ2-1
abundance: NA
v_gene: TRBV28
CDR3aa: CASSLTRSGKNEQFF

j_gene: TRBJ2-7
abundance: NA
v_gene: TRBV20-1
CDR3aa: CSAREPRDRVMNEQYF

j_gene: TRBJ2-7
abundance: NA
v_gene: TRBV4-1
CDR3aa: CASSQGPGGPTYEQYF

j_gene: TRBJ2-7
abundance: NA
v_gene: TRBV9
CDR3aa: CASSVAPGDEQYF

j_gene: TRBJ2-1
abundance: NA
v_gene: TRBV6-2/TRBV6-3
CDR3aa: CASRGRRYNEQFF

j_gene: TRBJ1-1
abundance: NA
v_gene: TRBV6-1
CDR3aa: CASSEGGYEAFF

j_gene: TRBJ2-1
abundance: NA
v_gene: TRBV27
CDR3aa: CASSLQTTGEQFF

j_gene: TRBJ1-1
abundance: NA
v_gene: TRBV7-2
CDR3aa: CASSLTATEAFF

j_gene: TRBJ1-5
abundance: NA
v_gene: TRBV5-8
CDR3aa: CASSLGPTGGMGNQPQHF

j_gene: TRBJ2-7
abundance: NA
v_gene: TRBV20-1
CDR3aa: CSATLGGYEQYF

j_gene: TRBJ2-1
abundance: NA
v_gene: TRBV7-2
CDR3aa: CASSLVAGGTDEQFF

j_gene: TRBJ2-2
abundance: NA
v_gene: TRBV4-3
CDR3aa: CASSQATRSGELFF

j_gene: TRBJ2-2
abundance: NA
v_gene: TRBV11-2
CDR3aa: CASSLDSPVWGSNTGELFF

j_gene: TRBJ1-5
abundance: NA
v_gene: TRBV4-1
CDR3aa: CASSQGPPGPQHF

j_gene: TRBJ2-1
abundance: NA
v_gene: TRBV20-1
CDR3aa: CSARGDRAMYNEQFF

j_gene: TRBJ2-7
abundance: NA
v_gene: TRBV14
CDR3aa: CASSQDRTSGEQYF

j_gene: TRBJ1-5
abundance: NA
v_gene: TRBV6-6
CDR3aa: CASSFSGDQPQHF

j_gene: TRBJ2-3
abundance: NA
v_gene: TRBV11-3
CDR3aa: CASSLARSSRDTQYF

j_gene: TRBJ2-1
abundance: NA
v_gene: TRBV12-3/TRBV12-4
CDR3aa: CASLEGANEQFF

j_gene: TRBJ2-5
abundance: NA
v_gene: TRBV10-3
CDR3aa: CAISGRVQETQYF

j_gene: TRBJ2-1
abundance: NA
v_gene: TRBV19
CDR3aa: CASRLAVSSYNEQFF

j_gene: TRBJ2-2
abundance: medium-sized
v_gene: TRBV28
CDR3aa: CASSLYGQGRNSGELFF

j_gene: TRBJ2-2
abundance: NA
v_gene: TRBV7-8
CDR3aa: CASSLEAGTTPGELFF

j_gene: TRBJ1-1
abundance: NA
v_gene: TRBV5-6
CDR3aa: CASSLMNTEAFF

j_gene: TRBJ2-3
abundance: NA
v_gene: TRBV4-1
CDR3aa: CASSQEGLTDTQYF

j_gene: TRBJ2-7
abundance: NA
v_gene: TRBV7-9
CDR3aa: CASSYNSGYEQYF

j_gene: TRBJ2-2
abundance: NA
v_gene: TRBV7-2
CDR3aa: CASSQKTFANTGELFF

j_gene: TRBJ2-7
abundance: medium-sized
v_gene: TRBV10-2
CDR3aa: CASSDRAVEYEQYF

j_gene: TRBJ1-5
abundance: NA
v_gene: TRBV19
CDR3aa: CASSTPGQGINQPQHF

j_gene: TRBJ2-5
abundance: NA
v_gene: TRBV6-1
CDR3aa: CASSEKTVREETQYF

j_gene: TRBJ2-1
abundance: NA
v_gene: TRBV10-1
CDR3aa: CASSAVGGARDEQFF

j_gene: TRBJ2-2
abundance: NA
v_gene: TRBV9
CDR3aa: CASSNPRDGGQSTGELFF

j_gene: TRBJ2-7
abundance: NA
v_gene: TRBV24-1
CDR3aa: CATSGQGSDEQYF

j_gene: TRBJ2-3
abundance: NA
v_gene: TRBV7-6
CDR3aa: CASSSGGLAGRSTDTQYF

j_gene: TRBJ2-1
abundance: NA
v_gene: TRBV5-1
CDR3aa: CASSFRLQVSSYNEQFF

j_gene: TRBJ2-1
abundance: NA
v_gene: TRBV15
CDR3aa: CATSSERIGTKGGHEQFF

j_gene: TRBJ1-2
abundance: NA
v_gene: TRBV13
CDR3aa: CASSPGTYGVDGYTF

j_gene: TRBJ2-3
abundance: NA
v_gene: TRBV10-3
CDR3aa: CAISESTGGSPDTQYF

j_gene: TRBJ2-7
abundance: NA
v_gene: TRBV11-2
CDR3aa: CASSLVGGGDEQYF

j_gene: TRBJ2-5
abundance: NA
v_gene: TRBV28
CDR3aa: CASSPLLGLAGDLETQYF

j_gene: TRBJ2-1
abundance: NA
v_gene: TRBV7-6
CDR3aa: CASSLEGIAYNEQFF

j_gene: TRBJ2-3
abundance: NA
v_gene: TRBV29-1
CDR3aa: CSAGEGSTDTQYF

j_gene: TRBJ1-2
abundance: NA
v_gene: TRBV9
CDR3aa: CASSGHGTGTYGYTF